Each of the 21 T cell receptor beta chains below was sequenced from the same sample in a study of T cells in Graves' hyperthyroidism and ophthalmopathy. RNA transcripts served as the template for amplifying TCR beta CDR3 regions. Primed by the HTBI set, a first-round RT-PCR was run on the TCR CDR3. TCRdb recomputed calls from the multiplex PCR reads with MiXCR, one row per CDR3 protein. The sample holds 200,000 to 250,000 distinct CDR3 sequences, 15% to 20% seen once. Material for sequencing was blood. The source of these receptors is a man between 45 and 60 years old with Graves' hyperthyroidism.

V is TRBV11-2 and J is TRBJ2-1; 9 nucleotides match TRBD2. CDR1 is SGHAT and CDR2 is FQNNGV in the germline V gene. The CDR3 loop spans 16 amino acids. V shed 5 bases and J 7 bases; nucleotides not matched to a gene: 12. CDR3: CASSQGVAGVDNEQFF. In nucleotides, the CDR3 is TGTGCCAGCAGCCAGGGGGTAGCGGGAGTGGATAATGAGCAGTTCTTC.

This clonotype has ten or more counts. The J gene is TRBJ1-2, the V gene TRBV20-1; no clear D gene. Trimming removed 3 bases at V and 0 bases at J, with 8 bases between. The CDR3 extends over 13 amino acids. Per the germline V gene, CDR1 is DFQATT and CDR2 is SNEGSKA (reference sequence). The CDR3 DNA reads as TGCAGTGCTAGTCAAATAGCTAACTATGGCTACACCTTC. As protein: CSASQIANYGYTF.

In this sample, this clonotype turned up a few times. The rearrangement uses TRBV7-3 and TRBJ2-5; no reliable D call. The CDR3 is 13 amino acids. Trimming removed 1 base from V and 2 bases from J, with 5 bases in between. Germline assignment: CDR1 SGHTA and CDR2 FQGTGA. This CDR3 is CASSLSKQETQYF. The CDR3 DNA sequence: TGTGCCAGCAGCTTAAGCAAACAAGAGACCCAGTACTTC.

This clonotype came up many times. V gene TRBV27 combines with J gene TRBJ1-3; D unclear. The CDR3 sequence is 13 residues long. Trimming pared 2 bases from V and 3 bases from J, leaving 5 bases between. Germline V gene sequence: CDR1 MNHEY, CDR2 SMNVEV (reference sequence). In nucleotides, the CDR3 is TGTGCCAGCAGTTTAAGTCTTGGAAACACCATATATTTT. Its translation is CASSLSLGNTIYF.

This clonotype was recorded many times. V and J are TRBV30 and TRBJ2-1; the match to TRBD1 covers 7 bases. V trimming: 0 bases; J trimming: 3 bases; junction bases outside the gene matches: 5. The CDR3 covers 15 residues. Germline V gene sequence: CDR1 GTSNPN, CDR2 SVGIG (reference sequence). The CDR3 protein is CAWSVVAGGYNEQFF. In nucleotides, the CDR3 is TGTGCCTGGAGTGTAGTGGCAGGGGGCTACAATGAGCAGTTCTTC.

This clonotype was found a few times. This chain links TRBV6-1 with TRBJ1-6; no firm D call. Germline V lookup: CDR1 MNHNS, CDR2 SASEGT. Deletions cut 5 bases from V and 7 bases from J, with 6 bases between. The CDR3 totals 12 residues. The CDR3 DNA reads as TGTGCCAGCAGTCAAGGGAATTCACCCCTCCACTTT. It codes for CASSQGNSPLHF.

This clonotype was counted ten times or more. V usage is TRBV27 and J usage is TRBJ2-7, with 14 bases matching TRBD2. Per the germline V gene, CDR1 is MNHEY and CDR2 is SMNVEV (reference sequence). CDR3 length equals 17 residues. Trimming at V came to 3 bases and at J to 3 bases, leaving 7 bases not matched to a gene. CDR3: CASSFLSGTSGSYEQYF. CDR3 bases: TGTGCCAGCAGTTTCCTCTCCGGGACTAGCGGGAGCTACGAGCAGTACTTC.

The chain has TRBV9 and TRBJ1-2; weak D call: TRBD1 (5 bases). The CDR3 has 15 residues. V was pared by 3 bases and J by 3 bases, with 15 bases between. CDR1 is SGDLS and CDR2 is YYNGEE in the germline V gene. The CDR3 sequence: CASSAGTQTYYGYTF. As DNA, the CDR3 is TGTGCCAGCAGCGCGGGGACCCAGACGTACTATGGCTACACCTTC.

This clonotype was seen many times. This chain links TRBV7-9 with TRBJ2-1, with TRBD2 matching over 8 bases. CDR1 and CDR2 from the germline V gene are SEHNR and FQNEAQ (reference sequence). V lost 8 bases, J lost 1 base, and 7 bases stayed unmatched. The CDR3 has 15 residues. The CDR3 nucleotides read TGTGCCAGCCGGGCGGCGGGAGGTTCCTACAATGAGCAGTTCTTC. This translates into CASRAAGGSYNEQFF.

This clonotype was counted between two and nine times. This chain joins TRBV9 and TRBJ2-3; D not resolved. Trimming shortened V by 3 bases and J by 4 bases, and 12 bases separated the two germline ends. The germline V gene encodes CDR1 SGDLS and CDR2 YYNGEE. The CDR3 length is 14 residues. The CDR3 region is CASSALTEADTQYF. The CDR3 DNA sequence: TGTGCCAGCAGCGCCTTGACCGAGGCAGATACGCAGTATTTT. Variable domain in full (rest from reference TRBV9 and TRBJ2-3): DSGVTQTPKHLITATGQRVTLRCSPRSGDLSVYWYQQSLDQGLQFLIQYYNGEERAKGNILERFSAQQFPDLHSELNLSSLELGDSALYFCASSALTEADTQYFGPGTRLTVL.

This clonotype was counted at least ten times. This sequence joins TRBV5-5 and TRBJ2-2, with TRBD2 matching over 7 bases. This CDR3 region has 17 residues. V dropped 4 bases and J dropped 4; count of bases not matched to a gene: 13. Per germline, CDR1 SGHKS and CDR2 YYEKEE (reference sequence). CDR3 protein: CASSLGRAGVSTGELFF. The CDR3 nucleotides read TGTGCCAGCAGCCTGGGGAGGGCGGGAGTAAGCACCGGGGAGCTGTTTTTT.

This clonotype has at least ten counts. CDR3 DNA: TGTGCCAGCAGCCAAGCTGTCGGACTAGCGGGACCGGGGCAGTTCTTC. Amino acids: CASSQAVGLAGPGQFF. V gene TRBV14 combines with J gene TRBJ2-1, with TRBD2 matching over 12 bases. CDR1 and CDR2 (germline): SGHDN, FVKESK. V gave up 1 base and J gave up 12 bases; unmatched junction bases: 10. This CDR3 spans 16 amino acids.

Many counts were recorded for this clonotype. The chain joins TRBV5-1 to TRBJ2-5, with TRBD2 identical over 13 bases. J lost 1 base, V lost 2 bases, and 2 bases had no gene match. CDR3 length: 16 residues. Germline V lookup: CDR1 SGHRS, CDR2 YFSETQ. The CDR3 is CASSLGTSGIQETQYF. As DNA, the CDR3 is TGCGCCAGCAGCTTAGGGACTAGCGGGATCCAAGAGACCCAGTACTTC.

The sample holds many counts of this clonotype. The V call is TRBV3-1, the J call TRBJ2-5; no definite D call. The CDR3 runs to 13 residues. In germline, CDR1 is LGHDT, CDR2 YNNKEL (reference sequence). V was shortened by 1 base and J by 7 bases, with 10 bases between the two germline ends. CDR3 residues: CASSQGVLGTQYF. DNA of the CDR3: TGTGCCAGCAGCCAAGGAGTGTTGGGGACCCAGTACTTC.

This clonotype came up many times. The J gene is TRBJ2-2, the V gene TRBV28; D remains ambiguous. Germline lookup yields CDR1 MDHEN and CDR2 SYDVKM. This CDR3 region has 11 residues. V lost 7 bases, J lost 8 bases, and 8 bases lay in between. The CDR3 here is CASTFRGELFF. The CDR3 DNA is TGTGCCAGCACCTTCAGGGGGGAGCTGTTTTTT.

This clonotype was seen repeatedly, ten times or more. The rearrangement links TRBV6-1 to TRBJ2-1; D might be TRBD1 (6 bases). The CDR3 contains 16 residues. Looked up from germline, CDR1 is MNHNS and CDR2 is SASEGT. The V and J ends lost 4 bases and 2 bases respectively, with 15 bases between them. The CDR3 sequence is CASSVRTARPYNEQFF. CDR3 in DNA: TGTGCCAGCAGTGTTCGGACAGCTCGCCCCTACAATGAGCAGTTCTTC.

This clonotype was counted between two and nine times. The chain employs TRBV6-6 and TRBJ2-2; TRBD2 might be the D (6 bases). Trimming removed 3 bases from V and 5 bases from J, with 13 bases in between. In germline, CDR1 is MNHNY, CDR2 SVGAGI (reference sequence). This CDR3 is 15 amino acids long. The CDR3 DNA sequence: TGTGCCAGCAGTTATTCGGGAGCTTTGACCGGGGAGCTGTTTTTT. This encodes CASSYSGALTGELFF.

In nucleotides, the CDR3 is TGCGCCAGCAGCTTGAACAGGCTAAACACCGGGGAGCTGTTTTTT. This codes for CASSLNRLNTGELFF. V gene TRBV5-1 combines with J gene TRBJ2-2, with D perhaps matching TRBD1 (5 bases). The CDR3 loop spans 15 amino acids. Germline CDR1 SGHRS, CDR2 YFSETQ. V was trimmed by 1 base and J by 2 bases, leaving 9 bases between them.

The chain carries TRBV5-1 and TRBJ2-1; the match to TRBD1 covers 8 bases. Germline V CDR1 and CDR2: SGHRS, YFSETQ. This CDR3 spans 18 amino acids. Losses at the gene ends were 4 bases for V and 4 bases for J; bases not matched to a gene: 16. CDR3 nucleotide sequence: TGCGCCAGCAGCGTGACAGGGGCCCCAGTGAGAGGGTACAATGAGCAGTTCTTC. Its protein is CASSVTGAPVRGYNEQFF.

V and J are TRBV20-1 and TRBJ1-5; a possible D gene is TRBD1 (5 bases). With 3 bases removed from V and 5 bases from J, the gap between germline ends came to 17 bases. The CDR3 has 15 amino acids. Germline lookup yields CDR1 DFQATT and CDR2 SNEGSKA (reference sequence). The CDR3 nucleotides read TGCAGTGCTAGGACAGCCACTGCTGCCTATCAGCCCCAGCATTTT. It codes for CSARTATAAYQPQHF.

The chain joins TRBV10-3 to TRBJ1-4, with 7 bases aligning to TRBD1. The CDR3 is made up of 19 amino acids. J lost 8 bases, V lost 3 bases, and 21 bases had no gene match. The germline CDR1 and CDR2 sequences are ENHRY and SYGVKD. The CDR3, as DNA: TGTGCCATCAGTGACCCGGGACAGCCCCCGTGGGTCCCCCGGGAAAAACTGTTTTTT. Amino acid sequence: CAISDPGQPPWVPREKLFF.